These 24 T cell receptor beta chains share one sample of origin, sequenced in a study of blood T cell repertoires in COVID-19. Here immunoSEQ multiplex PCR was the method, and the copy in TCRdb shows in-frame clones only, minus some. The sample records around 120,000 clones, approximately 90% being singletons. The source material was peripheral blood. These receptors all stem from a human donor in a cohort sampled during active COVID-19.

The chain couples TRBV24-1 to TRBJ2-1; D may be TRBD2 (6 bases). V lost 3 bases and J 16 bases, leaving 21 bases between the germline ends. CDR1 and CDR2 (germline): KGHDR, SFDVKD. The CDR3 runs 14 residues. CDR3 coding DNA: TGTGCCACCAGTGATCCCGGGACTCTACCTCCCTACTTCTTC. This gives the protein CATSDPGTLPPYFF.

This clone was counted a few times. The CDR3 nucleotides read TGCGCCAGCAGCCAAGCTTCGGGAGTCAGCAATCAGCCCCAGCATTTT. It encodes CASSQASGVSNQPQHF. The chain combines TRBV4-1 with TRBJ1-5, with D unresolved. Germline assignment: CDR1 MGHRA and CDR2 YSYEKL. V gave up 1 base and J gave up 1 base, with 11 bases separating them. The CDR3 has 16 residues.

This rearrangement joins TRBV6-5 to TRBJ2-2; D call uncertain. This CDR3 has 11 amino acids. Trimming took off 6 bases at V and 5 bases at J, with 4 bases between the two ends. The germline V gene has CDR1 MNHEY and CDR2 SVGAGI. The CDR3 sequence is CASSQTGELFF. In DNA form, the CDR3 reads TGTGCCAGCAGCCAGACCGGGGAGCTGTTTTTT.

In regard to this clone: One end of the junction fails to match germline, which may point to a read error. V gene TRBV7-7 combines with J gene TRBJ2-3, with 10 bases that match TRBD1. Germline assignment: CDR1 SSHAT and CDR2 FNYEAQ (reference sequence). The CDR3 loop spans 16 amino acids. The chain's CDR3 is CASSPTGTGVPDTQYF. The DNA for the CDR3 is TGTGCTAGCAGCCCTACCGGGACAGGGGTGCCAGATACGCAGTATTTT.

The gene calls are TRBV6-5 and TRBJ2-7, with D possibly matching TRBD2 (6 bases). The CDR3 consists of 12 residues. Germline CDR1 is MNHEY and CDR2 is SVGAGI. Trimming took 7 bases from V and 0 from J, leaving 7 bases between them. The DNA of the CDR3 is TGTGCCAGCACTAGCGACTCCTACGAGCAGTACTTC. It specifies CASTSDSYEQYF.

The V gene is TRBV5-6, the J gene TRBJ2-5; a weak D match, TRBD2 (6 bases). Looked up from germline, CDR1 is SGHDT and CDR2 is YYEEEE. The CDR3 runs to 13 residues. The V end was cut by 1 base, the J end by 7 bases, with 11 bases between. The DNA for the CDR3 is TGTGCCAGCAGCTTGCCCTACGGGGGGACCCAGTACTTC. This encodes CASSLPYGGTQYF.

Here the CDR3 reads CASSYDRGYTF. In DNA form, the CDR3 reads TGTGCCAGCAGTTACGACAGGGGCTACACCTTC. This rearrangement joins TRBV6-2 or TRBV6-3 to TRBJ1-2; D is perhaps TRBD1 (6 bases). This CDR3 comprises 11 residues. The ends were cut back, 2 bases at V and 8 bases at J, with 6 bases in the middle. Germline assignment: CDR1 MNHEY and CDR2 SVGEGT.

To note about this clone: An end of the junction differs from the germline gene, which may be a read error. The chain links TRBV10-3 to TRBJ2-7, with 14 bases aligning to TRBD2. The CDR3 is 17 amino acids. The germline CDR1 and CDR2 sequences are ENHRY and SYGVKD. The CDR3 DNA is TGTGCCATCAGTCAGTCTCCGGGACTAGCGGGGGACTACGAGCAGTACTTC. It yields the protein CAISQSPGLAGDYEQYF.

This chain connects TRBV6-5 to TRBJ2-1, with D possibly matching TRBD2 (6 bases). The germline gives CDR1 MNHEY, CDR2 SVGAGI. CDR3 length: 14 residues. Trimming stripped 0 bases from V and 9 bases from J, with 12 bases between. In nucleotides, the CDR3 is TGTGCCAGCAGTTACTCGGAGGGGTCAGGTGAGCAGTTCTTC. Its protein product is CASSYSEGSGEQFF.

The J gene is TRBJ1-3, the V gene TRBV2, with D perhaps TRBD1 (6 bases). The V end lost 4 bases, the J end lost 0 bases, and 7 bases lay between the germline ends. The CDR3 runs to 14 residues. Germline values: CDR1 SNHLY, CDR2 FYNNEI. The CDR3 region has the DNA TGTGCCAGCAGTGGGACAGTCTCTGGAAACACCATATATTTT. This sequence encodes CASSGTVSGNTIYF.

The CDR3 DNA reads as TGTGCCAGCAGCTTAGATTTGGCTTCCTACGAGCAGTACTTC. Translated, it gives CASSLDLASYEQYF. This chain joins TRBV11-2 and TRBJ2-7; D remains ambiguous. This CDR3 region has 14 residues. Germline V gene sequence: CDR1 SGHAT, CDR2 FQNNGV. Trimming took off 0 bases at V and 1 base at J, with 7 bases between the two ends.

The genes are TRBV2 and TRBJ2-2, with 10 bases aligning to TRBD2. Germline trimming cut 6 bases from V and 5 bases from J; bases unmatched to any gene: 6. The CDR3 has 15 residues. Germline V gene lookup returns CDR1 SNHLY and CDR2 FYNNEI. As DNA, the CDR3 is TGTGCCAGCAGGGAGCGGGAGGGATTTACCGGGGAGCTGTTTTTT. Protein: CASREREGFTGELFF. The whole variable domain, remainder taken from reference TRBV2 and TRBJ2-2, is EPEVTQTPSHQVTQMGQEVILRCVPISNHLYFYWYRQILGQKVEFLVSFYNNEISEKSEIFDDQFSVERPDGSNFTLKIRSTKLEDSAMYFCASREREGFTGELFFGEGSRLTVL.

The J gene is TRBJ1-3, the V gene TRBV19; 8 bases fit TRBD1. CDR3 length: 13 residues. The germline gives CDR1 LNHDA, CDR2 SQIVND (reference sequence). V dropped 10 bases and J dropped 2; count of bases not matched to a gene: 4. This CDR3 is CATATGAGNTIYF. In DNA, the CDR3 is TGTGCCACCGCGACAGGGGCTGGAAACACCATATATTTT.

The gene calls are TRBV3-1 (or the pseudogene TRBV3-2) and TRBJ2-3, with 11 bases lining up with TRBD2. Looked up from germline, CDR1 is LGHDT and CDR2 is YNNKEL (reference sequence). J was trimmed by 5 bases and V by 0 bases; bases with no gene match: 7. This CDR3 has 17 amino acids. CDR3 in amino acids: CASSQDFSGGALDTQYF. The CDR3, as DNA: TGTGCCAGCAGCCAAGACTTTAGCGGGGGGGCCCTAGATACGCAGTATTTT.

The CDR3: CASSRQLAKNIQYF. The DNA for the CDR3 is TGTGCCAGTAGTAGACAGCTAGCCAAAAACATTCAGTACTTC. The J gene is TRBJ2-4, the V gene TRBV19; weak D call: TRBD1 (5 bases). Germline V gene lookup returns CDR1 LNHDA and CDR2 SQIVND (reference sequence). V lost 4 bases and J lost 0, with 7 bases in between. This CDR3 region has 14 residues.

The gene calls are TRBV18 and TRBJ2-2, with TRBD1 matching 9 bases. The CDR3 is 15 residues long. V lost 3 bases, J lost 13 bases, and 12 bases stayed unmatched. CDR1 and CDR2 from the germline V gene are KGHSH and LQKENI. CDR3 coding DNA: TGTGCCAGCTCACCTCCGGGACAGGGACCCCGGGGGCTGTTTTTT. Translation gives CASSPPGQGPRGLFF.

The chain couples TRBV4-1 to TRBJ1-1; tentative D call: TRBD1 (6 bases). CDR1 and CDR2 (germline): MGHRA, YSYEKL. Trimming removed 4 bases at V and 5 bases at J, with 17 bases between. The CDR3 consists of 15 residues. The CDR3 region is CASSRTAGAGTEAFF. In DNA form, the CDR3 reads TGCGCCAGCAGCCGGACGGCAGGGGCTGGGACTGAAGCTTTCTTT.

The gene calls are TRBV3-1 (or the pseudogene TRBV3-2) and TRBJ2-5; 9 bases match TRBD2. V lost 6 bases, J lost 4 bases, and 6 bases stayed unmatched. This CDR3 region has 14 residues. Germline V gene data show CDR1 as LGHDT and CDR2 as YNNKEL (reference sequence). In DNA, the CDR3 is TGTGCCAGCAGACCTCAAGCGGGAGGAGAGACCCAGTACTTC. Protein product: CASRPQAGGETQYF.

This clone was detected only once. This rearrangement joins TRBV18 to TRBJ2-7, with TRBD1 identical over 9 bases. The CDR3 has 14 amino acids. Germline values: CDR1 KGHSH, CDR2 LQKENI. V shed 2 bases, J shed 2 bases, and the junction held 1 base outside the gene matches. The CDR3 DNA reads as TGTGCCAGCTCACCAGACAGGGGGACCTACGAGCAGTACTTC. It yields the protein CASSPDRGTYEQYF.

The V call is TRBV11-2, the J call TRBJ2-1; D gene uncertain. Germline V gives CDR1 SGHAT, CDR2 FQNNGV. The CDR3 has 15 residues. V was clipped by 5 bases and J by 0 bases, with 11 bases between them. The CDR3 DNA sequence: TGTGCCAGCAGCAATGTCGAGAGCTCCTACAATGAGCAGTTCTTC. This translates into CASSNVESSYNEQFF.

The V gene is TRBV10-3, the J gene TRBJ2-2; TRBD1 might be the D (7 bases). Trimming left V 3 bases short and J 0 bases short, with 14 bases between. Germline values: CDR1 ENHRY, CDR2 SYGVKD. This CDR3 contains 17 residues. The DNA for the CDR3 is TGTGCCATCAGTGACCCGCAGGGGGGAACGAACACCGGGGAGCTGTTTTTT. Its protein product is CAISDPQGGTNTGELFF.

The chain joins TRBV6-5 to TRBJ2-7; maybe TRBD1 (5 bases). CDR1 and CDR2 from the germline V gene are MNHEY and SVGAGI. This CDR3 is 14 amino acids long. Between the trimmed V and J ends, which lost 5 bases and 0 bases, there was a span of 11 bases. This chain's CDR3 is CASSPSTGSYEQYF. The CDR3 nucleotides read TGTGCCAGCAGTCCTTCAACAGGCTCCTACGAGCAGTACTTC.

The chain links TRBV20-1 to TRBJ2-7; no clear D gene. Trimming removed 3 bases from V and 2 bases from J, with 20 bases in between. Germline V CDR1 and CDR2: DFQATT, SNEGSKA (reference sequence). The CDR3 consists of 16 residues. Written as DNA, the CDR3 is TGCAGTGCTAGTAAAGAACAGTCCCTGAATGCCTACGAGCAGTACTTC. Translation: CSASKEQSLNAYEQYF.

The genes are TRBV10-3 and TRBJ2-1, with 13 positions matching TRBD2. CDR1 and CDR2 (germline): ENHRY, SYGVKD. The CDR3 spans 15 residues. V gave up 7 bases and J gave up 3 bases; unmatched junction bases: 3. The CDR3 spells CAIKTSGGVYNEQFF. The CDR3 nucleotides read TGTGCCATCAAAACTAGCGGGGGGGTCTACAATGAGCAGTTCTTC.